These 25 T cell receptor beta chains originate from one sample sequenced in a study of T cells in Graves' hyperthyroidism and ophthalmopathy. The source material, RNA transcripts, was used to amplify TCR beta CDR3 regions. An initial round of RT-PCR targeting the TCR CDR3 relied on the HTBI primer set. TCRdb re-derived calls from the multiplex PCR reads in MiXCR, one entry per CDR3 protein. The table has over 550,000 distinct CDR3 sequences, approximately 15% seen once. The sequenced sample consisted of blood. Receptors originate from a woman aged 18-29 years with Graves' hyperthyroidism.

The sample holds many counts of this clonotype. V gene TRBV20-1 combines with J gene TRBJ1-1, with D possibly being TRBD1 (5 bases). V dropped 4 bases and J dropped 1 base, with 13 bases sitting between them. Looked up from germline, CDR1 is DFQATT and CDR2 is SNEGSKA (reference sequence). The CDR3 loop spans 14 amino acids. CDR3 residues: CSATAATANTEAFF. Here the CDR3 DNA reads TGCAGTGCTACTGCAGCGACAGCGAACACTGAAGCTTTCTTT.

This chain joins TRBV7-2 and TRBJ2-5; TRBD1 matches 8 bases. V shed 5 bases, J shed 2 bases, and the junction held 10 bases outside the gene matches. CDR3 length: 16 amino acids. In germline, CDR1 is SGHTA, CDR2 FQGNSA. CDR3 region: CASSDRDRRFQETQYF. CDR3 coding DNA: TGTGCCAGCAGCGACCGGGACAGGCGATTTCAAGAGACCCAGTACTTC.

The genes are TRBV19 and TRBJ2-7; possible D gene TRBD1, 5 bases. V dropped 5 bases and J dropped 5 bases, with 16 bases sitting between them. The CDR3 runs to 14 residues. The germline V gene has CDR1 LNHDA and CDR2 SQIVND (reference sequence). DNA for the CDR3: TGTGCCAGTAGTCAAAACCGACAGTACCACGAGCAGTACTTC. This codes for CASSQNRQYHEQYF. The whole variable domain, remainder taken from reference TRBV19 and TRBJ2-7, is DGGITQSPKYLFRKEGQNVTLSCEQNLNHDAMYWYRQDPGQGLRLIYYSQIVNDFQKGDIAEGYSVSREKKESFPLTVTSAQKNPTAFYLCASSQNRQYHEQYFGPGTRLTVT.

This clonotype was counted many times. The rearrangement links TRBV6-4 to TRBJ2-2; no firm D call. The CDR3 has 14 residues. Germline V gene sequence: CDR1 MRHNA, CDR2 SNTAGT. V shed 0 bases and J shed 3 bases, with 5 bases lying between them. CDR3 region: CASSDSGDTGELFF. CDR3 DNA: TGTGCCAGCAGTGACTCAGGTGACACCGGGGAGCTGTTTTTT.

The chain combines TRBV4-1 with TRBJ1-2, with TRBD1 matching over 8 bases. The CDR3 length is 16 residues. V dropped 0 bases and J dropped 5; count of bases not matched to a gene: 8. Per germline, CDR1 MGHRA and CDR2 YSYEKL. CDR3: CASSQDLQGAPYGYTF. Written as DNA, the CDR3 is TGCGCCAGCAGCCAAGATTTGCAGGGGGCCCCATATGGCTACACCTTC.

Only a few counts were recorded for this clonotype. The chain links TRBV24-1 to TRBJ2-1, with D tentatively TRBD2 (6 bases). V lost 6 bases to trimming and J lost 2 bases, with 10 bases between them. Germline CDR1 and CDR2: KGHDR and SFDVKD. CDR3 length equals 14 residues. CDR3 residues: CATSSGGTYNEQFF. DNA for the CDR3: TGTGCCACCAGTTCCGGAGGGACCTACAATGAGCAGTTCTTC.

The chain couples TRBV6-1 to TRBJ2-5, with D possibly being TRBD2 (7 bases). Trimming removed 7 bases from V and 5 bases from J, with 11 bases in between. This CDR3 is 12 amino acids long. Germline loops: CDR1 MNHNS, CDR2 SASEGT. This chain's CDR3 is CASIKGGETQYF. CDR3 DNA sequence: TGTGCCAGCATTAAGGGGGGGGAGACCCAGTACTTC.

In the case of this clonotype: A much larger clone differs by one base, so this may be a read error. Written as DNA, the CDR3 is TGTGTCAGCAGCTCGGTGTACGAGCAGTACTTC. Residues: CVSSSVYEQYF. The rearrangement uses TRBV3-1 and TRBJ2-7; D is ambiguous. This CDR3 spans 11 amino acids. CDR1 is LGHDT, CDR2 YNNKEL, per germline (reference sequence).

This clonotype was observed at least ten times. The chain is built from TRBV9 and TRBJ2-1; 9 nucleotides match TRBD1. The V segment lost 4 bases and the J segment 9 bases; nucleotides outside the gene matches: 8. The CDR3 covers 14 residues. Germline CDR1 is SGDLS and CDR2 is YYNGEE. The CDR3 spells CASSSWTGEGEQFF. The CDR3 DNA sequence: TGTGCCAGCAGCTCCTGGACAGGGGAGGGTGAGCAGTTCTTC.

This clonotype was seen ten or more times. The rearrangement joins TRBV18 to TRBJ1-1, with 12 bases lining up with TRBD1. Germline CDR1 KGHSH, CDR2 LQKENI. V lost 3 bases and J lost 11; bases outside the gene matches: 4. This CDR3 is 13 amino acids long. The CDR3 DNA follows: TGTGCCAGCTCACCTGGGACAGGGGGCTCGGCTTTCTTT. It specifies CASSPGTGGSAFF.

The sample holds many counts of this clonotype. The V and J genes are TRBV18 and TRBJ2-7, with D perhaps matching TRBD2 (5 bases). Germline V gene sequence: CDR1 KGHSH, CDR2 LQKENI. V gave up 3 bases and J gave up 2 bases, with 14 bases separating them. The CDR3 spans 15 residues. Written as DNA, the CDR3 is TGTGCCAGCTCACCGGAAGCAGGAGGCACCTACGAGCAGTACTTC. It translates to CASSPEAGGTYEQYF.

This chain joins TRBV27 and TRBJ2-7, with TRBD1 matching 11 bases. The CDR3 length is 14 residues. J was trimmed by 6 bases and V by 5 bases; bases with no gene match: 6. In germline, CDR1 is MNHEY, CDR2 SMNVEV (reference sequence). CDR3 loop: CASSPDRGRSEQYF. CDR3 coding DNA: TGTGCCAGCAGTCCGGACAGGGGGCGCAGCGAGCAGTACTTC.

This clonotype was counted between two and nine times. V usage is TRBV5-1 and J usage is TRBJ2-5, with 9 bases matching TRBD2. The CDR3 covers 15 residues. V trimming: 0 bases; J trimming: 4 bases; junction bases outside the gene matches: 4. Germline V CDR1 and CDR2: SGHRS, YFSETQ. The CDR3 coding sequence is TGCGCCAGCAGCTTGGCACCAGCGGGAGGAGAGACCCAGTACTTC. This translates into CASSLAPAGGETQYF.

The chain carries TRBV4-3 and TRBJ2-7, with D perhaps assigned TRBD1 or TRBD2 (5 bases each). V was pared by 4 bases and J by 9 bases, with 16 bases between. The germline CDR1 and CDR2 sequences are LGHNA and YSLEER. This CDR3 has 13 amino acids. CDR3 in amino acids: CASSLETDSGQYF. CDR3 nucleotide sequence: TGCGCCAGCAGCCTAGAGACTGACAGCGGGCAGTACTTC.

This clonotype showed up many times. The J gene is TRBJ2-5, the V gene TRBV24-1; tentatively, D is TRBD1 or TRBD2 (5 bases each). The CDR3 contains 15 residues. In germline, CDR1 is KGHDR, CDR2 SFDVKD. V lost 4 bases, J lost 1 base, and 12 bases lay in between. CDR3 in DNA: TGTGCCACCAGTGAACCGGGACGTCGCCAAGAGACCCAGTACTTC. Its translation is CATSEPGRRQETQYF.

This clonotype was detected ten times or more. This sequence joins TRBV20-1 and TRBJ1-1; no definite D call. With 0 bases removed from V and 6 bases from J, the gap between germline ends came to 5 bases. The CDR3 length is 11 residues. The germline V gene encodes CDR1 DFQATT and CDR2 SNEGSKA (reference sequence). For the CDR3, the DNA is TGCAGTGCTAGAGATCCACCTGAAGCTTTCTTT. It encodes CSARDPPEAFF.

This clonotype was detected many times. This sequence joins TRBV5-1 and TRBJ2-7; 8 nucleotides line up with TRBD1. This CDR3 region has 14 residues. V was pared by 4 bases and J by 6 bases, with 9 bases of the junction left unmatched. CDR1 is SGHRS and CDR2 is YFSETQ in the germline V gene. The CDR3 DNA sequence: TGCGCCAGCAGCCCCGGACAGGGACTGGGCGAGCAGTACTTC. Translating it yields CASSPGQGLGEQYF.

Only a few counts were recorded for this clonotype. The chain uses TRBV12-5 and TRBJ2-7; tentatively, D is TRBD2 (7 bases). The ends were cut back, 0 bases at V and 2 bases at J, with 17 bases in the middle. The CDR3 consists of 17 residues. CDR1 and CDR2 from the germline V gene are LGHNT and FRNRAP. CDR3 coding DNA: TGTGCTAGTGGTTTGGTATCTAGGGGGGGCTCGCCCTACGAGCAGTACTTC. It is translated as CASGLVSRGGSPYEQYF.

There are many counts of this clonotype. This chain joins TRBV12-3 or TRBV12-4 and TRBJ2-1; D is unresolved. V shed 3 bases and J shed 2 bases, with 8 bases lying between them. The CDR3 spans 14 residues. CDR3 protein: CASSLAGTYNEQFF. The CDR3 DNA reads as TGTGCCAGCAGTTTGGCAGGAACCTACAATGAGCAGTTCTTC.

The CDR3, as DNA: TGTGCCAGCAGCTTAGCGGGAGGGACGGCGGGTTATGGCTACACCTTC. Protein product: CASSLAGGTAGYGYTF. This chain uses TRBV7-8 with TRBJ1-2; a weak D match, TRBD1 (5 bases). The germline V and J ends were trimmed by 0 bases and 5 bases, with 16 bases remaining between them. The CDR3 covers 16 residues. Per germline, CDR1 SGHVS and CDR2 FQNEAQ.

In its sample, this clonotype was seen many times. The gene calls are TRBV30 and TRBJ2-1; no clear D. CDR1 and CDR2 (germline): GTSNPN, SVGIG (reference sequence). The CDR3 covers 12 residues. V lost 0 bases and J lost 9, with 9 bases in between. This CDR3 reads CAWSVQVGEQFF. The CDR3 DNA follows: TGTGCCTGGAGTGTACAAGTGGGTGAGCAGTTCTTC.

This clonotype was counted many times. The rearrangement uses TRBV20-1 and TRBJ1-1; 8 nucleotides agree with TRBD1. CDR1 is DFQATT, CDR2 SNEGSKA, per germline (reference sequence). This CDR3 is 14 amino acids long. V lost 3 bases to trimming and J lost 0 bases; unmatched junction nucleotides: 3. The CDR3 DNA is TGCAGTGCTAGCAAACAGGGGGTGAACACTGAAGCTTTCTTT. It translates to CSASKQGVNTEAFF.

This clonotype was recorded a few times. This sequence joins TRBV30 and TRBJ2-6; TRBD1 matches 9 bases. CDR3 length: 16 amino acids. CDR1 is GTSNPN and CDR2 is SVGIG in the germline V gene (reference sequence). Trimming took 2 bases from V and 2 from J; bases not matched to a gene: 4. CDR3 residues: CAWSRDRATGANVLTF. CDR3 DNA sequence: TGTGCCTGGAGTAGGGACAGGGCTACTGGGGCCAACGTCCTGACTTTC.

This clonotype occurred many times. The chain carries TRBV7-2 and TRBJ1-5; D ambiguous. The V end was cut by 5 bases, the J end by 6 bases, with 11 bases between. CDR1 is SGHTA and CDR2 is FQGNSA in the germline V gene. The CDR3 runs 13 residues. Written as DNA, the CDR3 is TGTGCCAGCAGCGTCGGCGAGGGTCAGCCCCAGCATTTT. It translates to CASSVGEGQPQHF.

This clonotype was seen more than once but under ten times. The chain joins TRBV20-1 to TRBJ2-5; D ambiguous. V lost 5 bases, J lost 10 bases, and 14 bases lay in between. There are 11 residues in the CDR3. The germline V gene has CDR1 DFQATT and CDR2 SNEGSKA (reference sequence). This chain's CDR3 is CSAQDPGIQYF. The DNA of the CDR3 is TGCAGTGCTCAAGATCCGGGTATCCAGTACTTC.